A selection of T cell receptor beta chains follows, all from one sample in a study of neurological immune-mediated disorders. Each CDR3 protein is one row after TCRdb ran MiXCR on the 5' RACE reads. The profile covers some 54,000 distinct CDR3 sequences, with about 10% appearing a single time and around 6.7% taken by the ten largest. Sequencing used PBMCs. These receptors originate from a male donor with HTLV-1-associated myelopathy (HAM/TSP). Both conserved end residues are part of each CDR3. D genes are given only for firm matches. For some rows the clone size is stated as once, few or many, or as a class when expanded; others skip it.

J	V	size	D	DNA	CDR3
TRBJ2-7	TRBV29-1	many	TRBD1	TGCAGCGTTGAAGATCGGAGACAGGGGTTCCACGAGCAGTACTTC	CSVEDRRQGFHEQYF
TRBJ1-2	TRBV25-1	many	.	TGTGCCACCGAAGGGGAGCAAATCTATGGCTACACCTTC	CATEGEQIYGYTF
TRBJ1-1	TRBV12-3/TRBV12-4	many	.	TGTGCCAGCAGTTTATCCCCACCGAACACTGAAGCTTTCTTT	CASSLSPPNTEAFF
TRBJ1-5	TRBV27	few	TRBD1	TGTGCCAGCAGTTTGCTAGGACAGGGGGCCCATCAGCCCCAGCATTTT	CASSLLGQGAHQPQHF
TRBJ2-7	TRBV6-2/TRBV6-3	many	.	TGTGCCAGCAGCCGGACAAGCTCCTACGAGCAGTACTTC	CASSRTSSYEQYF
TRBJ1-5	TRBV27	many	TRBD1	TGTGCCAGCAGTTCCGGGACAGGGCTGAATCAGCCCCAGCATTTT	CASSSGTGLNQPQHF
TRBJ2-1	TRBV7-3	many	.	TGTGCCAGCAGTCAGGACAACTACAATGAGCAGTTCTTC	CASSQDNYNEQFF
TRBJ2-1	TRBV5-1	few	.	TGCGCCAGCAGCTTGGAACGGGGCAGGGGTAGTGAGCAGTTCTTC	CASSLERGRGSEQFF
TRBJ2-1	TRBV29-1	many	TRBD1	TGCAGCGTTGTGGGACAGGGGGTTTACAATGAGCAGTTCTTC	CSVVGQGVYNEQFF
TRBJ1-6	TRBV20-1	many	.	TGCAGTGCTCTCGGGGAAAATTCACCCCTCCACTTT	CSALGENSPLHF
TRBJ2-7	TRBV30	many	TRBD2	TGTGCCTGGAGTGGACTAGCGGGGTACGAGCAGTACTTC	CAWSGLAGYEQYF
TRBJ2-2	TRBV5-1	.	TRBD1	TGCGCCAGCAGCTTGGCCTCATCGGCTTCGAACACAGGGGAGCCGTTTTTT	CASSLASSASNTGEPFF
TRBJ2-3	TRBV6-5	many	.	TGTGCCAGCAGGAAGACGGCTAGCACAGATACGCAGTATTTT	CASRKTASTDTQYF
TRBJ2-3	TRBV7-9	once	TRBD2	TGTGCCAGCAGCGATAGCGGGGGGACTACAGATACGCAGTATTTT	CASSDSGGTTDTQYF
TRBJ2-5	TRBV24-1	many	.	TGTGCCACCAGTGCCCCACCGTTGGACCGTAAAAAAATTGGAACCCAGTACTTC	CATSAPPLDRKKIGTQYF
TRBJ1-2	TRBV4-3	many	.	TGCGCCAGCAGCCAAGGGATCGGGGCGTATGGCTACACCTTC	CASSQGIGAYGYTF
TRBJ2-7	TRBV5-1	many	.	TGCGCCAGCAGGGACGGTATATACGAGCAGTACTTC	CASRDGIYEQYF
TRBJ2-3	TRBV7-2	.	.	TGTGCCAGCAGCTTCGGACGAGATACAGATACGCAGTATTTT	CASSFGRDTDTQYF
TRBJ2-7	TRBV20-1	many	.	TGCAGTGCTAGGACAGGCACAGGGTTCGAGCAGTACTTC	CSARTGTGFEQYF
TRBJ2-7	TRBV29-1	many	.	TGCAGCGGCAGGTTAGGAGCCTACGAGCAGTACTTC	CSGRLGAYEQYF
TRBJ2-5	TRBV3-1	few	TRBD2	TGTGCCAGCAGCCCCTACAATAGCCAGCGGGGGGGCCTTGTAGGGGAAGAGACCCAGTACTTC	CASSPYNSQRGGLVGEETQYF
TRBJ1-2	TRBV20-1	.	.	TGCAGTGCTTCTCGGGGGGGGCAATTCGGTTACGGCTACACCTTC	CSASRGGQFGYGYTF
TRBJ2-7	TRBV3-1	many	TRBD1	TGTGCCAGCAGGAAGGGGGACAGGGGGTCCTACGAGCAGTACTTC	CASRKGDRGSYEQYF
TRBJ2-4	TRBV5-1	many	.	TGCGCCAGCAGCTTGTGGGAGAGAACCAAAAACATTCAGTACTTC	CASSLWERTKNIQYF
TRBJ1-1	TRBV20-1	few	.	TGCAGTGCTAGAGATCCGGGACGGACCACTGAAGCTTTCTTT	CSARDPGRTTEAFF
TRBJ1-6	TRBV7-2	many	.	TGTGCCAGCAGCGCACAAAGTGCGGGGGCTGGTTCACCCCTCCACTTT	CASSAQSAGAGSPLHF
TRBJ2-4	TRBV6-5	many	TRBD1	TGTGCCAGCAGTTCGCTAGGTGGACAGGGGAACATTCAGTACTTC	CASSSLGGQGNIQYF
TRBJ2-7	TRBV5-1	many	.	TGCGCCAGCAGCTTAGGGACAAACCCCCTCTACTACGAGCAGTACTTC	CASSLGTNPLYYEQYF
TRBJ2-2	TRBV9	.	TRBD2	TGTGCCAGCACACAACTAGGAGGCGGGGGGGCCACCGGGGAGCTGTTTTTT	CASTQLGGGGATGELFF
TRBJ2-5	TRBV20-1	many	.	TGCAGTGCTAGAATGGGAGGAGACCAGGGGTACTTC	CSARMGGDQGYF
TRBJ2-3	TRBV5-5	many	TRBD2	TGTGCCAGCAGCCGGACTAGCAGCGCAGATACGCAGTATTTT	CASSRTSSADTQYF
TRBJ1-2	TRBV7-9	many	.	TGTGCCAGCAGCTTAGCGCCCGTGGGGGCGCATGGCTACACCTTC	CASSLAPVGAHGYTF
TRBJ2-1	TRBV24-1	many	.	TGTGCCACCTCAGTGGGGGGGCCGTGGAATGAGCAGTTCTTC	CATSVGGPWNEQFF
TRBJ2-7	TRBV28	many	TRBD1	TGTGCCAGCAGTCTGGGACAGATCTACGAGCAGTACTTC	CASSLGQIYEQYF
TRBJ1-6	TRBV5-1	many	.	TGCGCCAGCAGCTTGGAAGGGGATAATTCACCCCTCCACTTT	CASSLEGDNSPLHF
TRBJ2-7	TRBV6-2/TRBV6-3	many	.	TGTGCCAGCAGTCTAACAAGATACGAGCAGTACTTC	CASSLTRYEQYF
TRBJ2-7	TRBV2	many	.	TGTGCCAGCAGTGTGACGCCCTACGAGCAGTACTTC	CASSVTPYEQYF
TRBJ1-2	TRBV3-1	.	TRBD1	TGTGCCAGCAGCCCCGGACAGGGGACGGGTGGCGGCTACACCTTC	CASSPGQGTGGGYTF
TRBJ2-1	TRBV10-2	.	.	TGCGCCAGCAGCCCGGGACTGGACTACAATGAGCAGTTCTTC	CASSPGLDYNEQFF
TRBJ2-6	TRBV7-6	few	TRBD2	TGTGCCAGCAGCTTAGCTAGCGGGGGCTTCAAGGGGGCCAACGTCCTGACTTTC	CASSLASGGFKGANVLTF
TRBJ1-1	TRBV6-1	many	.	TGTGCCAGCAGTGAATACATGACCTACTCAACTGAAGCTTTCTTT	CASSEYMTYSTEAFF
TRBJ2-7	TRBV5-1	many	.	TGCGCCAGCAGCTTGGGGCTGAGGCCTTCCTCCTACGAGCAGTACTTC	CASSLGLRPSSYEQYF
TRBJ2-1	TRBV20-1	once	TRBD2	TGCAGTGCTAGAGATCCCGGGGGGGTCTACAATGAGCAGTTCTTC	CSARDPGGVYNEQFF
TRBJ2-1	TRBV20-1	many	.	TGCAGTGCTAGAGACCGACGGTCCTACAATGAGCAGTTCTTC	CSARDRRSYNEQFF
TRBJ1-6	TRBV6-5	once	TRBD1	TGTGCCAGCAGTTACAGGGACAGGGGGTTTTCACCCCTCCACTTT	CASSYRDRGFSPLHF
TRBJ1-1	TRBV2	.	.	TGTGCCAGCAGGGAGAGCCCCCTTGAAGCTTTCTTT	CASRESPLEAFF
TRBJ1-6	TRBV28	many	.	TGTGCCAGCAGTCGCCAGGGGAATTCACCCCTCCACTTT	CASSRQGNSPLHF
TRBJ1-1	TRBV12-3/TRBV12-4	many	TRBD1	TGTGCCAGCAGCCCTCTGACAGGGGCAAAAGAAGCTTTCTTT	CASSPLTGAKEAFF
TRBJ2-5	TRBV10-3	many	TRBD1	TGTGCCATCAAGGACAGGCTTGGCGAGACCCAGTACTTC	CAIKDRLGETQYF
TRBJ1-1	TRBV7-6	many	.	TGTGCCAGCAGCTTAGGTGGGGGCGTGAACACTGAAGCTTTCTTT	CASSLGGGVNTEAFF
TRBJ2-1	TRBV3-1	many	TRBD2	TGTGCCAGCAGCCAAGATCGCCTAGCGGAGTACAATGAGCAGTTCTTC	CASSQDRLAEYNEQFF
TRBJ1-1	TRBV7-3	many	.	TGTGCCAGCAGCTTAAAGGAACGCGCTGAAGCTTTCTTT	CASSLKERAEAFF
TRBJ1-1	TRBV5-1	many	.	TGCGCCAGCACTGGGGTCACTGAAGCTTTCTTT	CASTGVTEAFF
TRBJ1-5	TRBV2	many	.	TGTGCCAGCAGTGGCCCAAATCAGCCCCAGCATTTT	CASSGPNQPQHF